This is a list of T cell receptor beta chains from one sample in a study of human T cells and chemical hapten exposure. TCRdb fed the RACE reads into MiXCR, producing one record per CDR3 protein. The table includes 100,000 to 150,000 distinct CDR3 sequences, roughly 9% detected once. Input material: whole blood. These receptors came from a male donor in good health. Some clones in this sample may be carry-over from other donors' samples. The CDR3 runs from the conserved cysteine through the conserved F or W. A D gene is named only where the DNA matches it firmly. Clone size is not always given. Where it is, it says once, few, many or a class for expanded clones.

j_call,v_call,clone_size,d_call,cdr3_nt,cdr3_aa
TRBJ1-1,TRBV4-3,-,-,TGCGCCAGCAGCCAAGTTACAGGCCTATCCGAAGCTTTCTTT,CASSQVTGLSEAFF
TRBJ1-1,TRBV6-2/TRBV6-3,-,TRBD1,TGTGCCAGCAGTTACGAGACAGGGAGAGAGGGCACTGAAGCTTTCTTT,CASSYETGREGTEAFF
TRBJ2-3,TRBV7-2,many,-,TGTGCCAGCAGCTTTCACGGCCTGGCCGATACGCAGTATTTT,CASSFHGLADTQYF
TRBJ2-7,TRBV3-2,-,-,TGTGCCAGCAGCCAAGGTTCTAGCGGGGGGGTCTACGAGCAGTACTTC,CASSQGSSGGVYEQYF
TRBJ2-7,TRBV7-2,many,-,TGTGCCAGCAGCCGCTTCGGAGAGCTCGAGCAGTACTTC,CASSRFGELEQYF
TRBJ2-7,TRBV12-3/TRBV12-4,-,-,TGTGCCAGCAGTCTCTACCCGGACAGCTACGAGCAGTACTTC,CASSLYPDSYEQYF
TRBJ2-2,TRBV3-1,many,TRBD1,TGTGCCAGCAGCCAGGGACAGGGAGGGACCGGGGAGCTGTTTTTT,CASSQGQGGTGELFF
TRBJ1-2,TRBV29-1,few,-,TGCAGCGTTGAAGTGGGGGGTGAAGGGGATGGCTACACCTTC,CSVEVGGEGDGYTF
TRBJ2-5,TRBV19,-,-,TGTGCCAGTAGCACGACAGGTGGTGAGGAGACCCAGTACTTC,CASSTTGGEETQYF
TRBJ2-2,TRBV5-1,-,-,TGCGCCAGCAGCTTGGGTAACGAAGGGACCGGGGAGCTGTTTTTT,CASSLGNEGTGELFF
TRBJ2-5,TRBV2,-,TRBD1,TGTGCCAGCAGATCGGACAGGACCCACCAAGAGACCCAGTACTTC,CASRSDRTHQETQYF
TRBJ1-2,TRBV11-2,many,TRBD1,TGTGCCAGCAGCCCGTTCACAGGGGGCGGCTACACCTTC,CASSPFTGGGYTF
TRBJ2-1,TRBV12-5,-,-,TGTGCTAGTGGTTTGGTACAGGGAAGCTCCTACAATGAGCAGTTCTTC,CASGLVQGSSYNEQFF
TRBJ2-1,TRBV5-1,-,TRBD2,TGCGCCAGCAGCTTGGCCGGGACTAGCGGTGGGCAGTTCTTC,CASSLAGTSGGQFF
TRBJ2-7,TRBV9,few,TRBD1,TGTGCCAGCAGCTTCGAGGGACAGGGAGTGGAGCAGTACTTC,CASSFEGQGVEQYF
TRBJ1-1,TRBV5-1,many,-,TGCGCCAGCAGGGCACGTCCCACTGAAGCTTTCTTT,CASRARPTEAFF
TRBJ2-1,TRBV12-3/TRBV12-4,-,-,TGTGCCAGCAGTCCTGGAGGGTACAATGAGCAGTTCTTC,CASSPGGYNEQFF
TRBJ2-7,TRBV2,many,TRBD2,TGTGCCAGCACCGGACTAGCGGGGGGTTCCTACGAGCAGTACTTC,CASTGLAGGSYEQYF
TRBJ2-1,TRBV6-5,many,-,TGTGCCAGCAGCCGAACCAATGGTGGGGGGAATGAGCAGTTCTTC,CASSRTNGGGNEQFF
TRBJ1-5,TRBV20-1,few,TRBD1,TGCAGTGCTTCGAGACAGGGCGGCAATCAGCCCCAGCATTTT,CSASRQGGNQPQHF
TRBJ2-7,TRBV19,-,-,TGTGCCAGTCGCCCCGGATTAGGGGAAAGGGCCTACGAGCAGTACTTC,CASRPGLGERAYEQYF
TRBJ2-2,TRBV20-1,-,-,TGCAGTGCTAGAGCCCAGTCGGGCGGGGAGCTGTTTTTT,CSARAQSGGELFF
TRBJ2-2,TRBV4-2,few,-,TGTGCCAGCAGCCAAGACCTCCCCGTGGCCGGGGAGCTGTTTTTT,CASSQDLPVAGELFF
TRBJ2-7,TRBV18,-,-,TGTGCCAGCTCCCTAAAAAGTAGACCGTTGACCTACGAGCAGTACTTC,CASSLKSRPLTYEQYF
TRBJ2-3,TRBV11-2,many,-,TGTGCCAGCAGCTTGCTGTTGAGCACAGATACGCAGTATTTT,CASSLLLSTDTQYF
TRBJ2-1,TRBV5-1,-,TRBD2,TGCGCCAGCAGTATGACTAGCGGGCCTTACAATGAGCAGTTCTTC,CASSMTSGPYNEQFF
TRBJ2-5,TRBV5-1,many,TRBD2,TGCGCCAGCAGCTTGGGGTCGGGAGGCCAAGAGACCCAGTACTTC,CASSLGSGGQETQYF
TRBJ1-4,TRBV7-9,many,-,TGTGCCAGCAGCTTTACCCCGGATGAAAAACTGTTTTTT,CASSFTPDEKLFF
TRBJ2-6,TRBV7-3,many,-,TGTGCCAGCAGCTTAACATTTCACTCTGGGGCCAACGTCCTGACTTTC,CASSLTFHSGANVLTF
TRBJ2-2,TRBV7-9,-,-,TGTGCCAGCAGCTTCATGGGCCCGAACACCGGGGAGCTGTTTTTT,CASSFMGPNTGELFF
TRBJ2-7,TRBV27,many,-,TGTGCCAGCAGCTTGGGGTTGGCCTACGAGCAGTACTTC,CASSLGLAYEQYF
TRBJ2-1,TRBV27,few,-,TGTGCCAGCAGTTTATTGGGGAAGCGCAATGAGCAGTTCTTC,CASSLLGKRNEQFF
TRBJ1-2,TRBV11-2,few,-,TGTGCCAGCAGCTTATCCGGGGCAAGGCCTGGCTACACCTTC,CASSLSGARPGYTF
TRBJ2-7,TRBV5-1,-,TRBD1,TGCACCAGCAGCTTGGTGGGACAGGGGGCCGGCGAGCAGTACTTC,CTSSLVGQGAGEQYF
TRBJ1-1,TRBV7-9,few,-,TGTGCCAGCAGCTCTAAGGGGGTGATGAACACTGAAGCTTTCTTT,CASSSKGVMNTEAFF
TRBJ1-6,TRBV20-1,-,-,TGCAGTGCTAGAAGGGGGGTAGTTAATTCACCCCTCCACTTT,CSARRGVVNSPLHF
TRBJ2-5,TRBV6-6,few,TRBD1,TGTGCCAGCAGTTACTTGACAGGGGGCTTTATGGAGACCCAGTACTTC,CASSYLTGGFMETQYF
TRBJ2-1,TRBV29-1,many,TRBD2,TGCAGCGTTGAAGCTGGGACTAGCGGCCTTTCGAATGAGCAGTTCTTC,CSVEAGTSGLSNEQFF
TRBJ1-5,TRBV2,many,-,TGTGCCAGCAGTGATAGGGCCTTACACCAGCCCCAGCATTTT,CASSDRALHQPQHF
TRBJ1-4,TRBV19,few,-,TGTGCCAGTAGTATACAAGGGGGAAGCGAAAAACTGTTTTTT,CASSIQGGSEKLFF
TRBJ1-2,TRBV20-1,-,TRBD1,TGCAGTGCCATCTTACAGGGGGATACCTATGGCTACACCTTC,CSAILQGDTYGYTF
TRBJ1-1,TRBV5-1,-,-,TGCGCCAGCAGCTTGGAGAGTGAAGCTTTCTTT,CASSLESEAFF
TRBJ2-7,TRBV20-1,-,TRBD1,TGCAGTGCCACTTGGGACAGGGGTCGATGGGAGCAGTACTTC,CSATWDRGRWEQYF
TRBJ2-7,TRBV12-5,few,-,TGTGCTAGTGGTTTCGGACGGGACGAGCAGTACTTC,CASGFGRDEQYF
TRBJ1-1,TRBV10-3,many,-,TGTGCCACTTCCACAGCGGGGGGGGACACTGAAGCTTTCTTT,CATSTAGGDTEAFF
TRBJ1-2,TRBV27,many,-,TGTGCCAGCAGTTTACGGGGGGCGTATGGCTACACCTTC,CASSLRGAYGYTF
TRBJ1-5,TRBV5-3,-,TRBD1,TGTGCCAGAAGCGAACACAGGGGGCTTGGTCAGCCCCAGCATTTT,CARSEHRGLGQPQHF
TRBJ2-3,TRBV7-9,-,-,TGTGCCAGCAGCTTAGCAGGTAGCCCAGATACGCAGTATTTT,CASSLAGSPDTQYF
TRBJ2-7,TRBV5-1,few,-,TGCGCCAGCAGCTTGAGTACAGACGTAGTGGGGTACGAGCAGTACTTC,CASSLSTDVVGYEQYF
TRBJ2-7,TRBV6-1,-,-,TGTGCCAGCAGTGAACGTGGTTTTCCCATTAACGAGCAGTACTTC,CASSERGFPINEQYF
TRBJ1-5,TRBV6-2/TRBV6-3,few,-,TGTGCCAGCAGTTTACCCGTACAGGGAGACAATCAGCCCCAGCATTTT,CASSLPVQGDNQPQHF
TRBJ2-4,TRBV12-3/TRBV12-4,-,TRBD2,TGTGCCAGCAGTTTCTATGGACTAGCGGGAGGAAGGCACAAGGGGGCTTGGGGAAACATTCAGTACTTC,CASSFYGLAGGRHKGAWGNIQYF
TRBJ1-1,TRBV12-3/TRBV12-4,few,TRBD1,TGTGCCAGCAGTACCTCGACAGGGGGCACTGAAGCTTTCTTT,CASSTSTGGTEAFF